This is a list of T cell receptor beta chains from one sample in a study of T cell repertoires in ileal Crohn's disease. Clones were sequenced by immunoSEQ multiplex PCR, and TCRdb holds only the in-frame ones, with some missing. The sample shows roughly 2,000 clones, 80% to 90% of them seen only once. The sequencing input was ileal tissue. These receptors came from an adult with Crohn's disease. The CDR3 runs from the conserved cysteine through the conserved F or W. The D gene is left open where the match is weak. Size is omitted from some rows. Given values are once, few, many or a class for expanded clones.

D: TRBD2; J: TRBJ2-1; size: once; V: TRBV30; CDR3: CAWSVLREDVSYNEQFF; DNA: TGTGCCTGGAGTGTACTGCGGGAGGATGTCTCCTACAATGAGCAGTTCTTC
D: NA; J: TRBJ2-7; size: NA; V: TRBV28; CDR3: CASSKGGYEQYF; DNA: TGTGCCAGCAGTAAAGGGGGCTACGAGCAGTACTTC
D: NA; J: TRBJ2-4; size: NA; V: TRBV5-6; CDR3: CASSPKNTVNIQYF; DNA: TGTGCCAGCAGCCCGAAAAACACAGTGAACATTCAGTACTTC
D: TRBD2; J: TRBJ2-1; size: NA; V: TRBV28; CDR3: CASSLLWGGSNEQFF; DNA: TGTGCCAGCAGCTTACTGTGGGGGGGGTCCAATGAGCAGTTCTTC
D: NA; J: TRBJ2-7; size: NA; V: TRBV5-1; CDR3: CASSAKGGGALTYEQYF; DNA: TGCGCCAGCAGCGCGAAAGGTGGGGGGGCGTTGACCTACGAGCAGTACTTC
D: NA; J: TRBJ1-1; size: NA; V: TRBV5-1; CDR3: CASSLVSLNTEAFF; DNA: TGCGCCAGCAGCTTGGTAAGCCTCAACACTGAAGCTTTCTTT
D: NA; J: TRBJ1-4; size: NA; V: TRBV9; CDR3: CASSVAPLGGLGEKLFF; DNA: TGTGCCAGCAGCGTAGCTCCCCTAGGGGGATTGGGTGAAAAACTGTTTTTT
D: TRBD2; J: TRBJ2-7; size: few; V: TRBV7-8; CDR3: CASSLAVAGVYEQYF; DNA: TGTGCCAGCAGCTTAGCGGTAGCGGGAGTCTACGAGCAGTACTTC
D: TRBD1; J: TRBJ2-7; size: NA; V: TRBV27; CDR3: CASSLSWQGAHEQYF; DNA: TGTGCCAGCAGTTTATCGTGGCAGGGGGCCCACGAGCAGTACTTC
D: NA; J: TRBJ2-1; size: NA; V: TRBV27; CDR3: CASSLRTGEVNEQFF; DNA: TGTGCCAGCAGTTTGAGGACGGGAGAGGTCAATGAGCAGTTCTTC
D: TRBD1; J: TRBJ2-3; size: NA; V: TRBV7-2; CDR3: CATRQGAPGGTDTQYF; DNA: TGTGCCACACGCCAGGGGGCGCCGGGGGGCACAGATACGCAGTATTTT
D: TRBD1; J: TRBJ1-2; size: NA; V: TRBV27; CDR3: CASSSTGTVYGYTF; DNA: TGTGCCAGCAGTTCAACCGGGACAGTCTATGGCTACACCTTC
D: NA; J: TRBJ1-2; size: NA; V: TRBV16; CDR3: CASSPRTDYGYTF; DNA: TGTGCCAGCAGCCCACGGACAGACTATGGCTACACCTTC
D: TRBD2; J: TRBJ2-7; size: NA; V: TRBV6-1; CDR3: CASSALAGVSGEQYF; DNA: TGTGCCAGCAGTGCATTAGCGGGAGTCTCGGGCGAGCAGTACTTC
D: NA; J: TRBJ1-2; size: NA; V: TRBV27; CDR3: CASSPNQARGGGYTF; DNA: TGTGCCAGCAGTCCGAACCAGGCCCGCGGGGGCGGCTACACCTTC
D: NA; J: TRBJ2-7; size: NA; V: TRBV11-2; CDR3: CASSKSQGYEQYF; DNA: TGTGCCAGCAGCAAATCACAGGGCTACGAGCAGTACTTC
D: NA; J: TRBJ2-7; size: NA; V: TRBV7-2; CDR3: CASSLDVLRGSRYEQYF; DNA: TGTGCCAGCAGCTTAGACGTCTTGCGGGGCTCTAGATACGAGCAGTACTTC
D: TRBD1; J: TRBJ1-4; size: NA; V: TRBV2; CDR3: CASSEVLEGAANEKLFF; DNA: TGTGCCAGCAGTGAAGTCCTCGAGGGGGCTGCTAATGAAAAACTGTTTTTT
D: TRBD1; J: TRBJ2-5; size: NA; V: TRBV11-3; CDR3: CASSLHRGSETQYF; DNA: TGTGCCAGCAGCCTCCACAGGGGGTCGGAGACCCAGTACTTC
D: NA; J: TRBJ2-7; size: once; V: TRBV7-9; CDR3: CASSVTGVGSYEQYF; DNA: TGTGCCAGCAGCGTAACGGGAGTCGGGTCCTACGAGCAGTACTTC
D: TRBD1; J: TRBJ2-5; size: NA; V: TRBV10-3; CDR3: CAIRSTGEETQYF; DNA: TGTGCCATCAGGTCCACAGGGGAAGAGACCCAGTACTTC
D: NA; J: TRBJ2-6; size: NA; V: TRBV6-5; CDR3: CASSSTVSGANVLTF; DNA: TGTGCCAGCAGTTCGACAGTCTCTGGGGCCAACGTCCTGACTTTC
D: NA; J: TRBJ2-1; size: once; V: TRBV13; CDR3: CASSPGWAIAQEGEQFF; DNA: TGTGCCAGCAGCCCGGGCTGGGCCATAGCCCAGGAGGGTGAGCAGTTCTTC
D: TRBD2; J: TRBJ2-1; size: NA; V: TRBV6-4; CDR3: CASSPLAGGHNEQFF; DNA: TGTGCCAGCAGTCCACTAGCGGGAGGGCACAATGAGCAGTTCTTC
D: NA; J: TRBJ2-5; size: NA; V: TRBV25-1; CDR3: CASSDPGRQETQYF; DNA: TGTGCCAGCAGTGACCCTGGCAGACAAGAGACCCAGTACTTC
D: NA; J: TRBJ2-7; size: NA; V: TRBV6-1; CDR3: CASSEEETGPYEQYF; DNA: TGTGCCAGCAGTGAAGAAGAGACAGGCCCATACGAGCAGTACTTC
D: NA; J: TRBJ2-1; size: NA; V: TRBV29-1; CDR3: CSVDPGGNEQFF; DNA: TGCAGCGTCGACCCTGGGGGGAATGAGCAGTTCTTC
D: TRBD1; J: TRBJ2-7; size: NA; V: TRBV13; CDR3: CASSYRPGTGFEEQYF; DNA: TGTGCCAGCAGCTACCGACCCGGGACAGGGTTTGAGGAGCAGTACTTC
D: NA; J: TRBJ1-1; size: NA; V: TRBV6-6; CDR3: CASTTPGLYTEAFF; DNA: TGTGCCAGCACCACCCCTGGGCTTTACACTGAAGCTTTCTTT
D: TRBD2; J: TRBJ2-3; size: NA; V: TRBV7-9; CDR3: CASSYGLDTDTQYF; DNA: TGTGCCAGCAGCTACGGACTAGACACAGATACGCAGTATTTT
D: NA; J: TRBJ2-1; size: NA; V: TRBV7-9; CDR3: CASSFTSLGNEQFF; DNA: TGTGCCAGCAGCTTTACTAGTTTAGGCAATGAGCAGTTCTTC
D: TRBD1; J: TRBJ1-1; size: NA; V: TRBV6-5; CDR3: CASSSWTGRGTEAFF; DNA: TGTGCCAGCAGTTCCTGGACAGGGAGAGGCACTGAAGCTTTCTTT
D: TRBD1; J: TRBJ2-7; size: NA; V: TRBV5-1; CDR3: CASSLAGWGQGGEQYF; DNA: TGCGCCAGCAGCTTGGCCGGGTGGGGACAGGGAGGCGAGCAGTACTTC
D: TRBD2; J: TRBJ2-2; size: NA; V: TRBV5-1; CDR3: CASSLVSGRRTGELFF; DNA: TGCGCCAGCAGCTTGGTGAGCGGGAGACGGACCGGGGAGCTGTTTTTT
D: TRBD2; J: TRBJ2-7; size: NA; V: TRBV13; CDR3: CASSLDGTSGSYEQYF; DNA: TGTGCCAGCAGCTTAGATGGGACTAGCGGGTCCTACGAGCAGTACTTC
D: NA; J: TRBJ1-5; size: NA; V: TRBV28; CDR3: CASNTGNQPQHF; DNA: TGTGCCAGCAATACGGGCAATCAGCCCCAGCATTTT
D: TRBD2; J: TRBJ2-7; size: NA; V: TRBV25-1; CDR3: CASSLSRPSGGEQYF; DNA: TGTGCCAGCAGTCTCAGTAGGCCTAGCGGGGGAGAGCAGTACTTC
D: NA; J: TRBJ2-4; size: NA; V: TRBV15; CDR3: CATSRDPEYPRRLLLAKNIQYF; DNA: TGTGCCACTAGCAGAGATCCAGAATACCCCCGCAGACTTCTACTGGCCAAAAACATTCAGTACTTC
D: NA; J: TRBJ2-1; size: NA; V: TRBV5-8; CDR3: CASSPGSGLTNEQFF; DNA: TGTGCCAGCAGCCCGGGGAGCGGGTTAACAAATGAGCAGTTCTTC
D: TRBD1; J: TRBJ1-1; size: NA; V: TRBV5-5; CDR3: CASSIRDRGYMNTEAFF; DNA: TGTGCCAGCAGCATCCGGGACAGGGGATACATGAACACTGAAGCTTTCTTT
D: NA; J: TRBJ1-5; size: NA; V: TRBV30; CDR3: CAWSPSSNQPQHF; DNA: TGTGCCTGGAGTCCCAGTAGCAATCAGCCCCAGCATTTT
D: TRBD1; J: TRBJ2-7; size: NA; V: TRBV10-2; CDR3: CASSANRDRGNEQYF; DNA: TGCGCCAGCAGTGCCAACCGGGACAGGGGCAACGAGCAGTACTTC
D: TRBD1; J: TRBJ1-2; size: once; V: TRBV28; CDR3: CASRYRQGFDGYTF; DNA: TGTGCCAGCAGATACCGACAGGGTTTCGATGGCTACACCTTC
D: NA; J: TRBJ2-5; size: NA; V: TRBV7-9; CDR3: CASSLVIETQYF; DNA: TGTGCCAGCAGCTTAGTCATAGAGACCCAGTACTTC
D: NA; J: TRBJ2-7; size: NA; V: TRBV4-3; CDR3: CASSAREVGEQYF; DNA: TGCGCCAGCAGCGCGAGGGAGGTGGGCGAGCAGTACTTC
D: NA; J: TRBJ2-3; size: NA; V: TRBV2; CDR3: CARSSQGRDTQYF; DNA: TGTGCCAGATCCTCACAGGGTCGGGATACGCAGTATTTT
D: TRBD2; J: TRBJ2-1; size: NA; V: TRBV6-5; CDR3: CASRTSGSHEQFF; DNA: TGTGCCAGCAGGACTAGCGGGAGCCATGAGCAGTTCTTC
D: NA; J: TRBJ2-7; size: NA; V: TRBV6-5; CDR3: CASSSTGRKDEQYF; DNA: TGTGCCAGCAGCTCGACAGGGAGGAAGGACGAGCAGTACTTC
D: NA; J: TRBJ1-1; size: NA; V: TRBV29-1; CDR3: CSVERLLGNTEAFF; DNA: TGCAGCGTGGAGCGGCTTTTGGGGAACACTGAAGCTTTCTTT
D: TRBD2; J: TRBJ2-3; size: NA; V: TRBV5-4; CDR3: CASSLAGTATSGRVTDTQYF; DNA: TGTGCCAGCAGCTTGGCCGGGACAGCTACTAGCGGGAGGGTAACAGATACGCAGTATTTT
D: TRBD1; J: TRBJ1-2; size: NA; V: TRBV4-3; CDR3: CASSQTGVYGYTF; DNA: TGCGCCAGCAGCCAAACAGGGGTGTATGGCTACACCTTC
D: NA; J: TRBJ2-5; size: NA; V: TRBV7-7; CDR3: CASSLQGGPQETQYF; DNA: TGTGCCAGCAGCTTACAGGGGGGCCCCCAAGAGACCCAGTACTTC
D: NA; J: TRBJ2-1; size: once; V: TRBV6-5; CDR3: CASSRLYSYNEQFF; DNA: TGTGCCAGCAGCCGCCTCTATTCCTACAATGAGCAGTTCTTC
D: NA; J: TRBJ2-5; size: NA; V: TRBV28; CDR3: CASINRGLGKETQYF; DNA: TGTGCCAGCATTAACAGGGGACTTGGGAAGGAGACCCAGTACTTC
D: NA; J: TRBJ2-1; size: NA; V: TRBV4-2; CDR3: CASSPFSSYNEQFF; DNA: TGTGCCAGCAGTCCGTTTAGCTCCTACAATGAGCAGTTCTTC
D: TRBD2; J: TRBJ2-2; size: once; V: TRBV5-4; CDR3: CASSLGLAGGPDTGELFF; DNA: TGTGCCAGCAGCTTGGGGCTAGCGGGAGGGCCGGACACCGGGGAGCTGTTTTTT
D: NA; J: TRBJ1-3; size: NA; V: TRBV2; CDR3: CASSDPGRAGGNTIYF; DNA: TGTGCCAGCAGTGACCCAGGGAGGGCAGGTGGAAACACCATATATTTT
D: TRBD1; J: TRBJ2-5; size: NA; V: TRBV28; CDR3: CASRAGQGPQETQYF; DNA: TGTGCCAGCAGGGCCGGACAGGGACCTCAAGAGACCCAGTACTTC
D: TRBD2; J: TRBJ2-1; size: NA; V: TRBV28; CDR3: CASSLWTSGGFQNEQFF; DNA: TGTGCCAGCAGTTTATGGACTAGCGGGGGGTTTCAGAATGAGCAGTTCTTC